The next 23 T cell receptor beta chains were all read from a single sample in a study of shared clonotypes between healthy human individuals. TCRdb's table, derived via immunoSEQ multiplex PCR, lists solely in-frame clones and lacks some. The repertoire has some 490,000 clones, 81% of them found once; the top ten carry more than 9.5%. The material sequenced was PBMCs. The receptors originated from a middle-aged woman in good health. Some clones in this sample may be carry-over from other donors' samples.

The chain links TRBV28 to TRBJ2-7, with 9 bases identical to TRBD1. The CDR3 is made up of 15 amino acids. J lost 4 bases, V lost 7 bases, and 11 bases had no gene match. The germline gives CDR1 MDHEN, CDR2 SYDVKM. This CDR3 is CASKTSGTGMYEQYF. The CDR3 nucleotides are TGTGCCAGCAAGACTTCCGGGACAGGGATGTACGAGCAGTACTTC.

The CDR3 bases are TGTGCCAGCAGTTTTAATAGCGGTAAAAACAATGAGCAGTTCTTC. This sequence encodes CASSFNSGKNNEQFF. The gene calls are TRBV27 and TRBJ2-1; perhaps TRBD2 as D (6 bases). Trimming stripped 3 bases from V and 5 bases from J, with 14 bases between. Germline-derived CDR1 and CDR2 are MNHEY and SMNVEV (reference sequence). The CDR3 loop spans 15 amino acids.

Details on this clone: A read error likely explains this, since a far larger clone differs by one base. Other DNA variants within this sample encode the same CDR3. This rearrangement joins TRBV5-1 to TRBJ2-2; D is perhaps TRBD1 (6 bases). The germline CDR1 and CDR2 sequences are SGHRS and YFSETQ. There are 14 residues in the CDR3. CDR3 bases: TGCGCCAGCAGCCAAACTACAGGGCCCGGGGAGTTGTTTTTT. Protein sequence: CASSQTTGPGELFF. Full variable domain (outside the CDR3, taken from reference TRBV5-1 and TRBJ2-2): KAGVTQTPRYLIKTRGQQVTLSCSPISGHRSVSWYQQTPGQGLQFLFEYFSETQRNKGNFPGRFSGRQFSNSRSEMNVSTLELGDSALYLCASSQTTGPGELFFGEGSRLTVL.

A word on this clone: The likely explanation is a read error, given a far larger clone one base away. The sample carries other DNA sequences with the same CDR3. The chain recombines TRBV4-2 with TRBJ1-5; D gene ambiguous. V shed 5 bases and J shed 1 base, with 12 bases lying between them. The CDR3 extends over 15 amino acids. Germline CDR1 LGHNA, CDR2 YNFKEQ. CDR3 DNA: TGTGCCAGCAGCTTAGGAGGAGACAGCAATCAGCCCCAGCATTTT. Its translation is CASSLGGDSNQPQHF.

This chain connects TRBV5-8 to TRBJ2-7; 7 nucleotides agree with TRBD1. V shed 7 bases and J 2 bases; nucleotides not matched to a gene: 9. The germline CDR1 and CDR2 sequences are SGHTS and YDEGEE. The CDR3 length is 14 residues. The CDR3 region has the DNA TGTGCCAGCTACGCATCGACAGGGACCTACGAGCAGTACTTC. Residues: CASYASTGTYEQYF. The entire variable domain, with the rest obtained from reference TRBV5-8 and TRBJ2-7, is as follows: EAGVTQSPTHLIKTRGQQATLRCSPISGHTSVYWYQQALGLGLQFLLWYDEGEERNRGNFPPRFSGRQFPNYSSELNVNALELEDSALYLCASYASTGTYEQYFGPGTRLTVT.

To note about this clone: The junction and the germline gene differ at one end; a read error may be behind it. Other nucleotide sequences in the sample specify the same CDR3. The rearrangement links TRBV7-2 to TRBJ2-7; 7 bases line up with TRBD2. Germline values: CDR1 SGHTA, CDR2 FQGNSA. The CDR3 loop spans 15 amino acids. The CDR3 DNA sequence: TGCGCCAGCAGCTTACAGGCTAGCGGAAACTACGAGCAGTACTTC. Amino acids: CASSLQASGNYEQYF. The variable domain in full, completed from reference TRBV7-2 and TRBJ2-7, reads GAGVSQSPSNKVTEKGKDVELRCDPISGHTALYWYRQSLGQGLEFLIYFQGNSAPDKSGLPSDRFSAERTGGSVSTLTIQRTQQEDSAVYLCASSLQASGNYEQYFGPGTRLTVT.

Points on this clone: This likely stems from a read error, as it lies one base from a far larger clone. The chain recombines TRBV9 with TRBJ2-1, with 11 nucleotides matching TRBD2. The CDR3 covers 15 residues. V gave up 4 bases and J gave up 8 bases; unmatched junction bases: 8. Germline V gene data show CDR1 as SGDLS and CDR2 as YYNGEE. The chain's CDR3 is CASSPRTSGFYEQFF. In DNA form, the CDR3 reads TGTGCCAGCAGCCCTCGGACTAGCGGGTTTTATGAGCAGTTCTTC. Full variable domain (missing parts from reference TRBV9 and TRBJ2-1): DSGVTQTPKHLITATGQRVTLRCSPRSGDLSVYWYQQSLDQGLQFLIQYYNGEERAKGNILERFSAQQFPDLHSELNLSSLELGDSALYFCASSPRTSGFYEQFFGPGTRLTVL.

In nucleotides, the CDR3 is TGTGCCAGCAGCGTAGACAGAGACGAGCAGTACTTC. It specifies CASSVDRDEQYF. The chain links TRBV7-2 to TRBJ2-7, with D tentatively TRBD1 (5 bases). This CDR3 contains 12 residues. Trimming removed 5 bases from V and 5 bases from J, with 10 bases in between. From germline, CDR1 is SGHTA and CDR2 FQGNSA.

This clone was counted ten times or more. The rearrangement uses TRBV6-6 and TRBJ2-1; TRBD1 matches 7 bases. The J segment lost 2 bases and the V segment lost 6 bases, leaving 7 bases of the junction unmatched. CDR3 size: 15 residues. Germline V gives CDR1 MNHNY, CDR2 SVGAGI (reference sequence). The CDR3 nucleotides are TGTGCCAGCAGCCCTCAAGGGGGCCCCTACAATGAGCAGTTCTTC. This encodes CASSPQGGPYNEQFF.

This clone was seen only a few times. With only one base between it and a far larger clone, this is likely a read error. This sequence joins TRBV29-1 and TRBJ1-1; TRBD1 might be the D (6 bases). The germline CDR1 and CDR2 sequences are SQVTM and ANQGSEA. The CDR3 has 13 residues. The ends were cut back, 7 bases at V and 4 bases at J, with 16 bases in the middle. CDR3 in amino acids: CSAAQGSGTEAFF. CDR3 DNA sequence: TGCAGCGCTGCACAGGGCAGCGGCACTGAAGCTTTCTTT.

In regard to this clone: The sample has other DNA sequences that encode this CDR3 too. The CDR3 bases are TGTGCCAGCAGCTTAGAGCAGGGGTCCTACAATGAGCAGTTCTTC. Its translation: CASSLEQGSYNEQFF. The V and J genes are TRBV7-2 and TRBJ2-1; weak D call: TRBD1 (6 bases). The CDR3 has 15 residues. Trimming shortened V by 1 base and J by 1 base, and 8 bases separated the two germline ends. CDR1 SGHTA and CDR2 FQGNSA come from the germline V gene.

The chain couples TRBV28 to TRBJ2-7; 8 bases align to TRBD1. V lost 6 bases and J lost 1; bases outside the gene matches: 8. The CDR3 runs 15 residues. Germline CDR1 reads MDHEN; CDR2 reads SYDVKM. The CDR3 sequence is CASRPSGQASYEQYF. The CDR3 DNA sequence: TGTGCCAGCAGGCCTTCGGGACAGGCGTCCTACGAGCAGTACTTC.

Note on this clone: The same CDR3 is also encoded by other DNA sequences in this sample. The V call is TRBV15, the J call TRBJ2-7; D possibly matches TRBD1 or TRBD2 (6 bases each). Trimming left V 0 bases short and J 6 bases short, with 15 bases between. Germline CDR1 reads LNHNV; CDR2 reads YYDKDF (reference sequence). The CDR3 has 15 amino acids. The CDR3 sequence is CATSRDRAGGGEQYF. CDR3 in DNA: TGTGCCACCAGCAGAGATCGGGCCGGGGGCGGCGAGCAGTACTTC.

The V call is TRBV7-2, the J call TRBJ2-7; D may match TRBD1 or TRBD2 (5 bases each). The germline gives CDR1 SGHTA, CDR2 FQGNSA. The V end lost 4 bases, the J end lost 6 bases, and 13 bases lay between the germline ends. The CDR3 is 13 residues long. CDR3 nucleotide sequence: TGTGCCAGCAGCTACACGGGGCTTACCGAGCAGTACTTC. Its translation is CASSYTGLTEQYF.

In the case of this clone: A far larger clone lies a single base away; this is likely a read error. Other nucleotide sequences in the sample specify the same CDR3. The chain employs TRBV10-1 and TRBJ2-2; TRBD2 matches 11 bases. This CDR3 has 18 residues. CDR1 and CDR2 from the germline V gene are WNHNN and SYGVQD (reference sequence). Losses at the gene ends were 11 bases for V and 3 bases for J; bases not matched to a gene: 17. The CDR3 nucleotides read TGCGCCCGCCCGCCTGCGGCTAGCGGGAGGCGGTACACCGGGGAGCTGTTTTTT. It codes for CARPPAASGRRYTGELFF.

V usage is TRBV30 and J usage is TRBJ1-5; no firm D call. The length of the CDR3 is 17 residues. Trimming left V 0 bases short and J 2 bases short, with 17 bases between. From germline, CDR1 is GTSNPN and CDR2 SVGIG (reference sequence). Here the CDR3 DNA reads TGTGCCTGGAGTGTCCCTCACCTCCTCGGGCGCAATCAGCCCCAGCATTTT. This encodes CAWSVPHLLGRNQPQHF.

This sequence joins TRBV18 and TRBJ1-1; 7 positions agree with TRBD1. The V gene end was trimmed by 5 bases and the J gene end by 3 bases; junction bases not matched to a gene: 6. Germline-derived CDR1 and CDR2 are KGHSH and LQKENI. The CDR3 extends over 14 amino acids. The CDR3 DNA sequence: TGTGCCAGCTCAGCCACAGGGGCGGACACTGAAGCTTTCTTT. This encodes CASSATGADTEAFF.

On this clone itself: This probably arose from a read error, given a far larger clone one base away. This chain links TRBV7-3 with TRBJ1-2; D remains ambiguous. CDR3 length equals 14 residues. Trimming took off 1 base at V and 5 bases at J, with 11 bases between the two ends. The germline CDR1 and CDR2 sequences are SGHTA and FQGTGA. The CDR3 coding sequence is TGTGCCAGCAGCTTAAACCCAGGATATTATGGCTACACCTTC. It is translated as CASSLNPGYYGYTF.

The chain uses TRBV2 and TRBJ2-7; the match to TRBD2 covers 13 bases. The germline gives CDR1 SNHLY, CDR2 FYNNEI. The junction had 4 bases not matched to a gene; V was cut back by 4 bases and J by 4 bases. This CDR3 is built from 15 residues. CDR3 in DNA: TGTGCCAGCAGTGCGGAGACTAGCGGGAGGTACGAGCAGTACTTC. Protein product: CASSAETSGRYEQYF.

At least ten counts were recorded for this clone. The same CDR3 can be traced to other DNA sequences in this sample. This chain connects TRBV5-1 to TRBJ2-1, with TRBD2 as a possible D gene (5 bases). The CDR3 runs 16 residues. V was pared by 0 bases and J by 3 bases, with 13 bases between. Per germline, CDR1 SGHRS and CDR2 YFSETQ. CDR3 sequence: CASSLAYGMYYNEQFF. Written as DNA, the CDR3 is TGCGCCAGCAGCTTGGCCTACGGGATGTACTACAATGAGCAGTTCTTC.

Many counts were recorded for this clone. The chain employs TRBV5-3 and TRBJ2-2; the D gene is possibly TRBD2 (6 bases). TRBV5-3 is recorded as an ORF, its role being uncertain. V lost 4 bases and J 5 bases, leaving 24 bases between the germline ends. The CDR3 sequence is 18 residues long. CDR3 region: CARSPRRVREMGTGELFF. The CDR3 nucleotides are TGTGCCAGAAGCCCACGGAGGGTTCGAGAGATGGGGACCGGGGAGCTGTTTTTT.

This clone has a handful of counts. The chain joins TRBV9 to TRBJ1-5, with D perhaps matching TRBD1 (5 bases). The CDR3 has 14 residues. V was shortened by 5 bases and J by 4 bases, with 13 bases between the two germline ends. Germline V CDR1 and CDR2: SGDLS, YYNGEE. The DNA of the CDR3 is TGTGCCAGCAGTTACGGGACGGAGAATCAGCCCCAGCATTTT. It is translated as CASSYGTENQPQHF.

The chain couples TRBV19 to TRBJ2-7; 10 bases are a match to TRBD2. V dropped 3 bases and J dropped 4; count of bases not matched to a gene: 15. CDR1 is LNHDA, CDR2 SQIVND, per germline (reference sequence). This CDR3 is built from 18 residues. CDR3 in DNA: TGTGCCAGTAGTATCTTTTTTCTAGCGGGAGACAGGACGTACGAGCAGTACTTC. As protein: CASSIFFLAGDRTYEQYF. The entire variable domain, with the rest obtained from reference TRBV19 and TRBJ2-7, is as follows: DGGITQSPKYLFRKEGQNVTLSCEQNLNHDAMYWYRQDPGQGLRLIYYSQIVNDFQKGDIAEGYSVSREKKESFPLTVTSAQKNPTAFYLCASSIFFLAGDRTYEQYFGPGTRLTVT.